Below, one TCR beta chain is given with its context. This clone was found a few times. Its target antigen remains unknown. Qualities for individual bases were not recorded, and no much larger clone is one base off. The data were obtained in a study of CD8+ T cells in alopecia areata (dated by TCRdb to the late 2010s). Regarding the research as a whole: The treated patients, all with moderate-to-severe alopecia areata, were enrolled in an open-label pilot trial of oral tofacitinib given at 5 to 10 mg twice daily. Amplification of TCRbeta CDR3 regions was done by immunoSEQ multiplex PCR using 35 Vbeta forward primers and 13 Jbeta reverse primers. Scalp clonality was compared across normal scalp (n=4), patchy alopecia areata scalp (n=8), and alopecia totalis/universalis scalp (n=8). Tofacitinib-treated patients had biopsies at baseline and at 4 and 24 weeks of treatment, with a later scalp biopsy in several patients. The SALT score, which quantifies the percentage of affected scalp surface area, was used to measure disease severity in treated patients. RNA came from the PAXgene miRNA kit for fixed scalp, the miRNeasy kit for PBMCs, and the RNeasy kit for mouse skin. Human TCRbeta sequencing covered scalp tissue and sorted CD4+ and CD8+ peripheral blood T cells from patchy and totalis/universalis alopecia areata patients and healthy controls. In both human patients and the C3H/HeJ mouse model, the study applied high-throughput TCRbeta sequencing to look at T cell clonal expansion in alopecia areata. Tofacitinib was administered for 6 to 18 months, and 6 months of follow-up off drug were then conducted to assess delayed response and recurrence.

Library prep was done by the immunoSEQ multiplex PCR assay. For TCR sequencing, RNA was extracted from every sample and reverse transcribed into cDNA to serve as template. First-strand cDNA was synthesized using SuperScript III with a 2:1 mix of oligo-dT and random hexamers. A synthetic immune receptor repertoire was used to gauge amplification bias, and whatever bias remained was removed computationally. Per the source publication's procedure: Raw reads were preprocessed to remove errors, and CDR3 was defined according to IMGT conventions as the region from the conserved cysteine to phenylalanine. Clonality was calculated as 1 minus Shannon entropy normalized by log2 of the number of productive unique TCRs. Whether each scalp clone was CD4 or CD8 was inferred by checking scalp TCRbeta sequences against the CD4 and CD8 repertoires from sorted blood. Here the immuneACCESS table is served through TCRdb, limited to in-frame sequences with V and J called. Missing clones are a known gap in these copies; in checked studies unresolved V genes cover under half, and the rest lacks a known reason. From that table come the V and J calls and clone size; the DNA was used to work out D and trimming. In all, the sample holds around 300,000 clones, and about 60% of those were seen once. Of the sample, 0.75% to 0.95% falls within the top ten clones.

Overall study results and their limits: TCR sequences shared between patients were less clear than in mice, possibly partly because of HLA diversity in the patient population. Scalp TCR repertoire analysis is complicated because resident alphabeta T cells in normal human skin are also sequenced, whereas mouse skin is dominated by gammadelta T cells. The treated cohort was small, with a single nonresponder, so links between baseline CD8+ expansion and response need larger studies. With tofacitinib, both scalp clonality and the number of expanded CD8+ clones among the top 100 scalp clones went down significantly. Compared with normal scalp, lesional scalp, particularly in alopecia totalis/universalis, had higher clonality and more expanded CD8+ clones, which suggests antigenic drive. Many expanded lesional clones persisted in scalp and blood during tofacitinib treatment, which may partly explain relapse after stopping treatment.

Interpreted using the paper, the treatment or condition label stands for: oral pan-JAK inhibitor, 5-10 mg twice daily. Lesional scalp punch biopsies and peripheral blood were collected from alopecia areata patients. PBMCs were isolated by density centrifugation and stained for CD3, CD4 and CD8, and CD4+ and CD8+ T cells were sorted on a FACSAria. The CDR3 measures 13 amino acids from cysteine to phenylalanine. The retained sequence is limited to the CDR3, 39 bases, with the frame set at the first base. The germline V gene (reference sequence) yields GTSNPN for CDR1 and SVGIG for CDR2. Trimming at the junction amounts to 3 bases on V and 3 bases on J, and the germline ends lie 9 bases apart.

This specimen was CD4+ T cells sorted from blood, taken at week 52, from a patient treated with tofacitinib. The TCR sequence derives from a human donor with alopecia areata. Here the chain combines TRBV30 and TRBJ1-5, and perhaps TRBD1 as D gene, on 5 matching bases. The nucleotides are TGTGCCTGGAGGGGGACTCCCAATCAGCCCCAGCATTTT. It translates as CAWRGTPNQPQHF.